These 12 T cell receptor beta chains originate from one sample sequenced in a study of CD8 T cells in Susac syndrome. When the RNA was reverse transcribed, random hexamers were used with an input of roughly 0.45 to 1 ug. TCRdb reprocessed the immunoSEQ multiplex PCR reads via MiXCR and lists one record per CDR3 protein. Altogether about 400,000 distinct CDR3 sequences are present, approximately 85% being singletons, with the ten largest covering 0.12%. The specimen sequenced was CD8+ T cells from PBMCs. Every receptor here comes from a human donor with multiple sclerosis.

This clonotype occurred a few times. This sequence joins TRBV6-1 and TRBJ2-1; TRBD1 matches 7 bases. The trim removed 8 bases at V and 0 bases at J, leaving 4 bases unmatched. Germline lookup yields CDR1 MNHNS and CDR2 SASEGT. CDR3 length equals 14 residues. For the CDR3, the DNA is TGTGCCAGCTTACAGGGGAGCTCCTACAATGAGCAGTTCTTC. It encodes CASLQGSSYNEQFF.

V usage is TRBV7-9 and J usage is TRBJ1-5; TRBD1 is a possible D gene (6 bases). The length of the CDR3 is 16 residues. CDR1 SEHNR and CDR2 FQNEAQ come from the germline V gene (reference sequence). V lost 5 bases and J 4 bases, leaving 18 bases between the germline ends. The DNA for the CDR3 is TGTGCCAGCAGCCCCCCGGGAGCGGGGGCAAATCAGCCCCAGCATTTT. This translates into CASSPPGAGANQPQHF.

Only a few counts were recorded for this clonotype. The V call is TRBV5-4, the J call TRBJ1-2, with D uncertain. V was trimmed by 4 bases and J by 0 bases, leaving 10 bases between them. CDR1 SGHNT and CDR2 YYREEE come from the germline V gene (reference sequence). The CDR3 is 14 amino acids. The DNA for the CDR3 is TGTGCCAGCAGCGAGGGATTGGCTAACTATGGCTACACCTTC. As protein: CASSEGLANYGYTF.

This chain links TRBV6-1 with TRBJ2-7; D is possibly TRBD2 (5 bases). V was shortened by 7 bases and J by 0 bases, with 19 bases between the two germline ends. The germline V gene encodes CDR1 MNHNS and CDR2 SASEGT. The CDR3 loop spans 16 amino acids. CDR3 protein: CASMNPPGSYSYEQYF. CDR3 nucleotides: TGTGCCAGCATGAACCCACCGGGGTCCTACTCCTACGAGCAGTACTTC.

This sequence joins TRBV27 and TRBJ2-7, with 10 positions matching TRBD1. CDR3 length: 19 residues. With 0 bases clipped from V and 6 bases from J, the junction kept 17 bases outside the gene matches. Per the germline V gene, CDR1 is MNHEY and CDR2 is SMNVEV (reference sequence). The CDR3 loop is CASSLSGTGVSGKWSEQYF. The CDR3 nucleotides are TGTGCCAGCAGTTTATCCGGGACAGGGGTTTCTGGGAAATGGTCCGAGCAGTACTTC.

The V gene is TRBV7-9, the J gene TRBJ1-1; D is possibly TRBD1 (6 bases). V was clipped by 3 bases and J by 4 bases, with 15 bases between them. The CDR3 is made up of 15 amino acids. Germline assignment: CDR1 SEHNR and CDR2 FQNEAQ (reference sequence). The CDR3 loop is CASSLVQGWGTEAFF. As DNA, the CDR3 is TGTGCCAGCAGCTTGGTGCAGGGGTGGGGCACTGAAGCTTTCTTT. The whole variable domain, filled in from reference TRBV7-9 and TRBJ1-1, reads DTGVSQNPRHKITKRGQNVTFRCDPISEHNRLYWYRQTLGQGPEFLTYFQNEAQLEKSRLLSDRFSAERPKGSFSTLEIQRTEQGDSAMYLCASSLVQGWGTEAFFGQGTRLTVV.

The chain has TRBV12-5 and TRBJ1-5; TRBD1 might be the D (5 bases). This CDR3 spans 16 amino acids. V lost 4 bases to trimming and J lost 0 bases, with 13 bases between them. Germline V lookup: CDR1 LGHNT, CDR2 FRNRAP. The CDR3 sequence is CASGSAGTDSNQPQHF. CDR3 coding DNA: TGTGCTAGTGGTTCGGCCGGGACGGATAGCAATCAGCCCCAGCATTTT. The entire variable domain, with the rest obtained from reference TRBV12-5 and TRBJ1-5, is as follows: DARVTQTPRHKVTEMGQEVTMRCQPILGHNTVFWYRQTMMQGLELLAYFRNRAPLDDSGMPKDRFSAEMPDATLATLKIQPSEPRDSAVYFCASGSAGTDSNQPQHFGDGTRLSIL.

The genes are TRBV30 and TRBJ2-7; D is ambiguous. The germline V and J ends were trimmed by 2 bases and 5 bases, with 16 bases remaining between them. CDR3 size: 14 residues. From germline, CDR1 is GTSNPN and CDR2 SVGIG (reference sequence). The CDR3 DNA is TGTGCCTGGAGTCTATATTGGTTTTCCGACGAGCAGTACTTC. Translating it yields CAWSLYWFSDEQYF. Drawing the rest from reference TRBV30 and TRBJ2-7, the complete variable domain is SQTIHQWPATLVQPVGSPLSLECTVEGTSNPNLYWYRQAAGRGLQLLFYSVGIGQISSEVPQNLSASRPQDRQFILSSKKLLLSDSGFYLCAWSLYWFSDEQYFGPGTRLTVT.

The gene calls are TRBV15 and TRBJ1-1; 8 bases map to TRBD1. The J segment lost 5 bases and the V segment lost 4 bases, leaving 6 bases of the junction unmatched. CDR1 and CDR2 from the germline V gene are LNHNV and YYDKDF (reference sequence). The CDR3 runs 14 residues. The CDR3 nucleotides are TGTGCCACCAGCATAAGGACAGGGAATACTGAAGCTTTCTTT. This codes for CATSIRTGNTEAFF. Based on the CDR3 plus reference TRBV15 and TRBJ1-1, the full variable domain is DAMVIQNPRYQVTQFGKPVTLSCSQTLNHNVMYWYQQKSSQAPKLLFHYYDKDFNNEADTPDNFQSRRPNTSFCFLDIRSPGLGDTAMYLCATSIRTGNTEAFFGQGTRLTVV.

CDR3 region: CASTDTMNTEAFF. The DNA of the CDR3 is TGTGCCAGCACCGATACTATGAACACTGAAGCTTTCTTT. The chain employs TRBV13 and TRBJ1-1, with unresolved D. Trimming pared 7 bases from V and 0 bases from J, leaving 9 bases between. The V gene's germline CDR1 is PRHDT and CDR2 FYEKMQ (reference sequence). There are 13 residues in the CDR3.

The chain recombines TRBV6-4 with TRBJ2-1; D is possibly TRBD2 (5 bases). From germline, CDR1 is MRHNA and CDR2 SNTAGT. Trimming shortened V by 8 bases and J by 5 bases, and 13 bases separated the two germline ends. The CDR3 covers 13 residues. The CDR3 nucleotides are TGTGCCAGCGGAAGCGGCGGAAACAATGAGCAGTTCTTC. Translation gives CASGSGGNNEQFF.

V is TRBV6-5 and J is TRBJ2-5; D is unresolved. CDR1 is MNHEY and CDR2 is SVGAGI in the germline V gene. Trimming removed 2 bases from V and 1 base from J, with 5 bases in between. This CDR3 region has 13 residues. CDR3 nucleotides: TGTGCCAGCAGTTACAACAGCCAAGAGACCCAGTACTTC. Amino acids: CASSYNSQETQYF.